This T cell receptor (beta chain) emerged from a study of beta chain features in type 1 diabetes. Across the study: Researchers looked at 95 million to 140 million sorted cells across all samples. Study-level results: Among patients, naive, central memory and Treg TCRB repertoires appeared more similar than among healthy donors. Any role of HLA type in TCRB rearrangement remained unresolved here.

Of note for this clone: Antigen specificity is unknown.

The whole isolated RNA underwent reverse transcription, so sequencing captured expressed TCRB transcripts. The protocol was immunoSEQ multiplex PCR, while the TCRdb copy is restricted to in-frame clones and leaves out a portion. The table shows roughly 370,000 clones, with over 11% occurring only once. The sample was naive CD4+ T cells from blood. The source of this sequence is a man aged 25-40 years in good health.

The CDR3 bases are TGTGCCAGCAGCTTGGTCGGGAGTACCGGGGAGCTGTTTTTT. Protein sequence: CASSLVGSTGELFF. The chain uses TRBV5-4 and TRBJ2-2; D may be TRBD2 (6 bases). Germline lookup yields CDR1 SGHNT and CDR2 YYREEE (reference sequence). The CDR3 has 14 residues. V was shortened by 0 bases and J by 5 bases, with 8 bases between the two germline ends. Filled out from reference TRBV5-4 and TRBJ2-2, the complete variable domain reads ETGVTQSPTHLIKTRGQQVTLRCSSQSGHNTVSWYQQALGQGPQFIFQYYREEENGRGNFPPRFSGLQFPNYSSELNVNALELDDSALYLCASSLVGSTGELFFGEGSRLTVL.